The 21 T cell receptor beta chains in this list originate from one sample, sequenced in a study of T-cell memory formation after mild COVID-19. MiXCR was run by TCRdb on the 5' RACE reads, yielding one entry per CDR3 protein. The table shows some 45,000 distinct CDR3 sequences, with less than 35% occurring only once. Sequencing was carried out using PBMCs or a T cell subset sorted from them (not recorded which). All receptors derive from a young man who had mild COVID-19 (a few samples of this study predate the infection). Cell type and time point are not known.

The V and J genes are TRBV15 and TRBJ2-1; no reliable D call. Germline V CDR1 and CDR2: LNHNV, YYDKDF (reference sequence). CDR3 length: 14 amino acids. Trimming took 5 bases from V and 5 from J, leaving 13 bases between them. CDR3 sequence: CATSANGPHNEQFF. The CDR3 DNA is TGTGCCACCAGCGCAAACGGGCCCCACAATGAGCAGTTCTTC.

The CDR3 DNA is TGTGCCTGGGTCGGGACTAGCAGCACCGGGGAGCTGTTTTTT. This encodes CAWVGTSSTGELFF. The J gene is TRBJ2-2, the V gene TRBV30; 9 nucleotides agree with TRBD2. V gave up 5 bases and J gave up 4 bases; unmatched junction bases: 5. The CDR3 loop spans 14 amino acids. Germline CDR1 and CDR2: GTSNPN and SVGIG (reference sequence).

This clonotype was seen only a few times. This chain links TRBV27 with TRBJ2-2, with D possibly being TRBD1 (6 bases). Per germline, CDR1 MNHEY and CDR2 SMNVEV (reference sequence). V lost 5 bases and J 0 bases, leaving 7 bases between the germline ends. CDR3 length: 14 residues. CDR3 protein: CASSGQTNTGELFF. CDR3 nucleotide sequence: TGTGCCAGCAGTGGACAGACGAACACCGGGGAGCTGTTTTTT.

J is TRBJ2-3 and V is TRBV12-3 or TRBV12-4; D not certain. Trimming took off 6 bases at V and 5 bases at J, with 12 bases between the two ends. This CDR3 spans 13 amino acids. CDR3 nucleotides: TGTGCCAGCAGCCGCAGCTGGGGAGATACGCAGTATTTT. Amino acid sequence: CASSRSWGDTQYF.

V gene TRBV10-3 combines with J gene TRBJ2-5; the match to TRBD1 covers 8 bases. This CDR3 has 14 amino acids. Germline assignment: CDR1 ENHRY and CDR2 SYGVKD. With V trimmed by 8 bases and J by 5 bases, 10 bases remained unmatched. CDR3 region: CAILDPGGVETQYF. The DNA for the CDR3 is TGTGCCATCCTAGACCCAGGGGGCGTTGAGACCCAGTACTTC.

This clonotype was counted a few times. CDR3 residues: CASSRRDNEQFF. The CDR3 nucleotides are TGTGCCAGTAGCCGCAGGGACAATGAGCAGTTCTTC. The J gene is TRBJ2-1, the V gene TRBV19, with a possible D match to TRBD1 (5 bases). The germline V gene has CDR1 LNHDA and CDR2 SQIVND (reference sequence). With 6 bases removed from V and 5 bases from J, the gap between germline ends came to 8 bases. This CDR3 is 12 amino acids long.

This clonotype has only a few counts. The chain joins TRBV5-1 to TRBJ2-3; 8 positions match TRBD1. CDR3 length: 15 amino acids. J gave up 0 bases and V 5 bases, and 5 bases lay outside the gene matches. Per the germline V gene, CDR1 is SGHRS and CDR2 is YFSETQ. CDR3 loop: CASRATGGSTDTQYF. CDR3 in DNA: TGCGCCAGCAGGGCTACAGGGGGTAGCACAGATACGCAGTATTTT. Complete variable domain (other parts from reference TRBV5-1 and TRBJ2-3): KAGVTQTPRYLIKTRGQQVTLSCSPISGHRSVSWYQQTPGQGLQFLFEYFSETQRNKGNFPGRFSGRQFSNSRSEMNVSTLELGDSALYLCASRATGGSTDTQYFGPGTRLTVL.

This clonotype turned up a few times. The genes are TRBV5-6 and TRBJ1-1, with TRBD1 as a possible D gene (6 bases). V shed 0 bases and J shed 0 bases, with 18 bases lying between them. This CDR3 spans 18 amino acids. Germline CDR1 SGHDT, CDR2 YYEEEE. The CDR3 sequence: CASSLGLYRALMNTEAFF. CDR3 nucleotide sequence: TGTGCCAGCAGCTTGGGATTGTACAGGGCGTTGATGAACACTGAAGCTTTCTTT.

The chain is built from TRBV7-9 and TRBJ1-4, with D possibly TRBD1 on 6 matching bases. CDR1 and CDR2 (germline): SEHNR, FQNEAQ (reference sequence). The CDR3 runs 16 residues. V lost 0 bases to trimming and J lost 7 bases, with 15 bases between them. For the CDR3, the DNA is TGTGCCAGCAGCTTAGCGCGGGACAAAAAAGGTGAAAAACTGTTTTTT. It yields the protein CASSLARDKKGEKLFF.

The CDR3 here is CASSSNRNQETQYF. The CDR3 DNA sequence: TGCGCCAGCAGCTCGAATCGGAACCAAGAGACCCAGTACTTC. The V and J genes are TRBV5-1 and TRBJ2-5; no definite D call. CDR1 SGHRS and CDR2 YFSETQ come from the germline V gene. This CDR3 spans 14 amino acids. V gave up 3 bases and J gave up 0 bases, with 9 bases separating them.

The gene calls are TRBV12-3 or TRBV12-4 and TRBJ2-6; D possibly corresponds to TRBD1 (5 bases). Trimming left V 3 bases short and J 0 bases short, with 9 bases between. The CDR3 sequence is 16 residues long. CDR3 residues: CASSFDSFSGANVLTF. The CDR3 DNA is TGTGCCAGCAGTTTCGACAGTTTCTCTGGGGCCAACGTCCTGACTTTC.

Only a few counts were recorded for this clonotype. The chain carries TRBV7-9 and TRBJ2-1, with D maybe TRBD1 (6 bases). V lost 3 bases, J lost 4 bases, and 13 bases lay in between. Germline V lookup: CDR1 SEHNR, CDR2 FQNEAQ (reference sequence). This CDR3 contains 15 residues. The CDR3 protein is CASSFTGTQYNEQFF. Written as DNA, the CDR3 is TGTGCCAGCAGCTTCACCGGGACACAGTACAATGAGCAGTTCTTC.

The genes are TRBV28 and TRBJ2-7; 7 nucleotides agree with TRBD1. J was trimmed by 2 bases and V by 8 bases; bases with no gene match: 12. Germline values: CDR1 MDHEN, CDR2 SYDVKM. CDR3 length: 15 residues. This chain's CDR3 is CASGPPGQAPYEQYF. Here the CDR3 DNA reads TGTGCCAGCGGCCCCCCCGGACAGGCCCCCTACGAGCAGTACTTC.

This chain joins TRBV6-6 and TRBJ1-2; 10 nucleotides align to TRBD1. Trimming at V came to 11 bases and at J to 4 bases, leaving 4 bases not matched to a gene. This CDR3 spans 12 amino acids. Germline V gives CDR1 MNHNY, CDR2 SVGAGI (reference sequence). The DNA of the CDR3 is TGTGCCGGAGGGACAGGGGCCTATGGCTACACCTTC. Protein sequence: CAGGTGAYGYTF.

The V and J genes are TRBV11-2 and TRBJ2-3, with 12 positions matching TRBD2. Germline-derived CDR1 and CDR2 are SGHAT and FQNNGV. The CDR3 spans 17 residues. The trim removed 5 bases at V and 7 bases at J, leaving 13 bases unmatched. CDR3 nucleotide sequence: TGTGCCAGCAGCCCCTATCCTAGCGGGGGGGCCTTATATACGCAGTATTTT. Residues: CASSPYPSGGALYTQYF.

This clonotype was seen only a few times. The rearrangement joins TRBV6-5 to TRBJ2-2; weak D call: TRBD2 (5 bases). The CDR3 runs to 20 residues. Germline V gene sequence: CDR1 MNHEY, CDR2 SVGAGI. The ends were cut back, 6 bases at V and 3 bases at J, with 29 bases in the middle. This chain's CDR3 is CASSQVSWTDSRGYTGELFF. The DNA for the CDR3 is TGTGCCAGCAGCCAAGTTAGCTGGACGGATTCGCGAGGGTACACCGGGGAGCTGTTTTTT.

V and J are TRBV12-3 or TRBV12-4 and TRBJ2-7; a weak D match, TRBD1 (6 bases). The CDR3 has 15 residues. V shed 6 bases and J shed 1 base, with 16 bases lying between them. The CDR3 here is CASSPHRDISYEQYV. The CDR3 nucleotides are TGTGCCAGCAGCCCCCATCGGGACATATCCTACGAGCAGTACGTC.

This clonotype occurred a few times. The rearrangement joins TRBV5-5 to TRBJ2-3; the match to TRBD1 covers 11 bases. The CDR3 contains 17 residues. Per the germline V gene, CDR1 is SGHKS and CDR2 is YYEKEE (reference sequence). V was clipped by 4 bases and J by 0 bases; unmatched bases: 7. The CDR3 sequence: CASSIGTGGFSTDTQYF. The CDR3 DNA reads TGTGCCAGCAGCATAGGGACAGGGGGATTTAGCACAGATACGCAGTATTTT.

The chain recombines TRBV5-6 with TRBJ2-2; D is perhaps TRBD1 or TRBD2 (6 bases each). CDR3 size: 15 residues. Trimming removed 6 bases at V and 6 bases at J, with 18 bases between. Germline V gene sequence: CDR1 SGHDT, CDR2 YYEEEE. The CDR3 here is CASIIWGALPGELFF. The CDR3, as DNA: TGTGCCAGCATCATATGGGGGGCCCTACCCGGGGAGCTGTTTTTT.

This chain links TRBV4-1 with TRBJ2-1; 11 bases agree with TRBD2. The trim removed 4 bases at V and 4 bases at J, leaving 3 bases unmatched. The V gene's germline CDR1 is MGHRA and CDR2 YSYEKL. The CDR3 runs 15 residues. The CDR3 loop reads CASSRVAGGYNEQFF. As DNA, the CDR3 is TGCGCCAGCAGCCGAGTAGCGGGGGGGTACAATGAGCAGTTCTTC.

This clonotype was seen a few times. The rearrangement joins TRBV5-4 to TRBJ2-7; TRBD1 is a possible D gene (6 bases). CDR3 length: 15 residues. Germline assignment: CDR1 SGHNT and CDR2 YYREEE (reference sequence). V was clipped by 5 bases and J by 1 base, with 16 bases between them. The CDR3 DNA reads as TGTGCCAGCAGTCCGGGACATGGATCTTCCTACGAGCAGTACTTC. Protein product: CASSPGHGSSYEQYF.